This is a list of T cell receptor beta chains from one sample in a study of human T cells and chemical hapten exposure. Using its own MiXCR run on the RACE reads, TCRdb lists one record per CDR3 protein. The sample contains some 400,000 distinct CDR3 sequences, 4.8% of which appear only once. This material consisted of whole blood, taken in connection with sensitization to the hapten diphenylcyclopropenone (DPC). The origin of the receptors is a woman between 50 and 59 years old with alopecia areata. Some clones in this sample may be carry-over from other donors' samples. Each CDR3 is given with its conserved first and last residue. The D gene is left open where the match is weak. Clone size is stated in some rows and not others, as once, few, many or a class when expanded.

J: TRBJ1-4
size: .
D: .
V: TRBV21-1
CDR3: CASTQRQGVTEKLFF
DNA: TGTGCCAGCACCCAAAGACAAGGGGTGACTGAAAAACTGTTTTTT

J: TRBJ1-2
size: many
D: .
V: TRBV25-1
CDR3: CASSPGGGRDYGYTF
DNA: TGTGCCAGCAGCCCTGGGGGGGGGCGCGACTATGGCTACACCTTC

J: TRBJ2-7
size: few
D: TRBD1
V: TRBV2
CDR3: CASSVRDRGLEQYF
DNA: TGTGCCAGCAGCGTCCGGGACAGGGGGCTGGAGCAGTACTTC

J: TRBJ2-7
size: few
D: .
V: TRBV9
CDR3: CASSPLKGEQYF
DNA: TGTGCCAGCAGCCCACTGAAGGGAGAGCAGTACTTC

J: TRBJ2-6
size: many
D: TRBD2
V: TRBV6-2/TRBV6-3
CDR3: CASSYTGGSGANVLTF
DNA: TGTGCCAGCAGTTACACGGGGGGGTCTGGGGCCAACGTCCTGACTTTC

J: TRBJ1-5
size: many
D: TRBD1
V: TRBV12-3/TRBV12-4
CDR3: CASSYQGAQHF
DNA: TGTGCCAGCAGTTACCAGGGGGCCCAGCATTTT

J: TRBJ2-5
size: .
D: .
V: TRBV9
CDR3: CASSTSPASTETQYF
DNA: TGTGCCAGCAGCACATCCCCTGCTAGCACGGAGACCCAGTACTTC

J: TRBJ1-1
size: many
D: .
V: TRBV27
CDR3: CASSFVLGAGNTEAFF
DNA: TGTGCCAGCAGTTTTGTGTTGGGGGCAGGGAACACTGAAGCTTTCTTT

J: TRBJ2-1
size: .
D: .
V: TRBV6-5
CDR3: CASSYGLDGEQFF
DNA: TGTGCCAGCAGTTACGGATTGGACGGTGAGCAGTTCTTC

J: TRBJ1-1
size: .
D: TRBD1
V: TRBV12-3/TRBV12-4
CDR3: CASSLAGTGVSEAFF
DNA: TGTGCCAGCAGTTTGGCCGGGACAGGGGTGTCTGAAGCTTTCTTT

J: TRBJ2-1
size: .
D: .
V: TRBV12-5
CDR3: CASGPPGEIYNEQFF
DNA: TGTGCTAGTGGTCCACCCGGGGAAATCTACAATGAGCAGTTCTTC

J: TRBJ2-1
size: .
D: .
V: TRBV15
CDR3: CATSTRSPPGNEQFF
DNA: TGTGCCACCAGCACCCGTTCGCCGCCTGGGAATGAGCAGTTCTTC

J: TRBJ2-7
size: many
D: .
V: TRBV20-1
CDR3: CSCESTVQGEQYF
DNA: TGCAGTTGTGAGTCGACCGTTCAAGGCGAGCAGTACTTC

J: TRBJ2-3
size: many
D: .
V: TRBV11-2
CDR3: CASSKMGDGHTDTQYF
DNA: TGTGCCAGCAGCAAAATGGGGGACGGGCACACAGATACGCAGTATTTT

J: TRBJ2-7
size: .
D: .
V: TRBV5-5
CDR3: CASSRLGGSYEQYF
DNA: TGTGCCAGCAGCCGACTCGGGGGATCCTACGAGCAGTACTTC

J: TRBJ2-1
size: few
D: TRBD1
V: TRBV4-3
CDR3: CASSQDRGPYNEQFF
DNA: TGCGCCAGCAGCCAAGATAGGGGGCCGTACAATGAGCAGTTCTTC

J: TRBJ2-1
size: many
D: TRBD1
V: TRBV12-3/TRBV12-4
CDR3: CASSLGTGVGNEQFF
DNA: TGTGCCAGCAGTTTAGGGACAGGGGTGGGAAATGAGCAGTTCTTC

J: TRBJ1-1
size: many
D: .
V: TRBV5-5
CDR3: CASSLGGEGTEAFF
DNA: TGTGCCAGCAGCTTAGGGGGAGAAGGGACTGAAGCTTTCTTT

J: TRBJ2-6
size: .
D: .
V: TRBV29-1
CDR3: CSVAASVSGANVLTF
DNA: TGCAGCGTCGCCGCCTCGGTCTCCGGGGCCAACGTCCTGACTTTC

J: TRBJ1-4
size: many
D: TRBD1
V: TRBV12-3/TRBV12-4
CDR3: CASSPWTGREKLFF
DNA: TGTGCCAGCAGCCCGTGGACAGGGCGTGAAAAACTGTTTTTT

J: TRBJ2-7
size: many
D: .
V: TRBV28
CDR3: CASSRIASPTYEQYF
DNA: TGTGCCAGCAGTCGAATTGCCAGTCCCACCTACGAGCAGTACTTC

J: TRBJ1-5
size: .
D: TRBD1
V: TRBV6-6
CDR3: CASSYSPGGTASQPQHF
DNA: TGTGCCAGCAGTTACTCACCCGGCGGGACAGCAAGCCAGCCCCAGCATTTT

J: TRBJ2-1
size: .
D: .
V: TRBV5-1
CDR3: CASSFLAAPSYNEQFF
DNA: TGCGCCAGCAGCTTTTTGGCAGCTCCCTCCTACAATGAGCAGTTCTTC

J: TRBJ2-7
size: .
D: TRBD2
V: TRBV20-1
CDR3: CSAREYGGVYEQYF
DNA: TGCAGTGCTAGAGAGTATGGGGGGGTCTACGAGCAGTACTTC

J: TRBJ2-1
size: .
D: .
V: TRBV7-2
CDR3: CASRVRTGPPNNEQFF
DNA: TGTGCCAGCAGAGTTCGGACGGGTCCGCCCAACAATGAGCAGTTCTTC

J: TRBJ1-1
size: few
D: .
V: TRBV27
CDR3: CASSLTFAQDTEAFF
DNA: TGTGCCAGCAGTTTAACCTTCGCGCAGGACACTGAAGCTTTCTTT

J: TRBJ1-3
size: many
D: .
V: TRBV6-5
CDR3: CASSSPLMGVGGNTIYF
DNA: TGTGCCAGCAGTTCCCCTCTTATGGGGGTAGGTGGAAACACCATATATTTT

J: TRBJ1-1
size: many
D: .
V: TRBV29-1
CDR3: CSVVGRVNTEAFF
DNA: TGCAGCGTTGTCGGCAGGGTTAACACTGAAGCTTTCTTT

J: TRBJ1-1
size: many
D: TRBD1
V: TRBV6-5
CDR3: CASSYSVEGAANTEAFF
DNA: TGTGCCAGCAGTTACTCGGTAGAGGGGGCGGCGAACACTGAAGCTTTCTTT

J: TRBJ2-1
size: many
D: TRBD2
V: TRBV10-3
CDR3: CAISERGGDNEQFF
DNA: TGTGCCATCAGTGAACGGGGAGGGGACAATGAGCAGTTCTTC

J: TRBJ2-3
size: many
D: TRBD2
V: TRBV11-2
CDR3: CASSPGLALSTDTQYF
DNA: TGTGCCAGCAGCCCCGGACTAGCGTTGTCCACAGATACGCAGTATTTT

J: TRBJ1-1
size: .
D: TRBD1
V: TRBV6-1
CDR3: CASSEAGGQGPDTEAFF
DNA: TGTGCCAGCAGTGAAGCGGGTGGACAGGGACCCGACACTGAAGCTTTCTTT

J: TRBJ2-7
size: few
D: TRBD2
V: TRBV6-2/TRBV6-3
CDR3: CASTLRTSGSYEQYF
DNA: TGTGCCAGCACTCTTCGGACTAGCGGGAGTTACGAGCAGTACTTC

J: TRBJ2-1
size: many
D: TRBD2
V: TRBV9
CDR3: CASSVGLAGHNEQFF
DNA: TGTGCCAGCAGCGTGGGACTAGCGGGTCACAATGAGCAGTTCTTC

J: TRBJ1-1
size: .
D: .
V: TRBV28
CDR3: CASTLLGGAEAFF
DNA: TGTGCCAGCACTCTTTTAGGGGGGGCTGAAGCTTTCTTT

J: TRBJ1-3
size: few
D: .
V: TRBV6-6
CDR3: CASSSRPSGDTIYF
DNA: TGTGCCAGCAGTTCCCGGCCGTCGGGGGACACCATATATTTT

J: TRBJ2-1
size: many
D: TRBD2
V: TRBV20-1
CDR3: CSALAGDRSYNEQFF
DNA: TGCAGTGCTCTCGCGGGGGATCGGTCCTACAATGAGCAGTTCTTC

J: TRBJ1-2
size: many
D: .
V: TRBV27
CDR3: CASSLGSRVYGYTF
DNA: TGTGCCAGCAGTTTAGGGAGCAGAGTCTATGGCTACACCTTC

J: TRBJ2-2
size: .
D: .
V: TRBV28
CDR3: CASREGGAPGELFF
DNA: TGTGCCAGCAGAGAGGGGGGAGCCCCCGGGGAGCTGTTTTTT

J: TRBJ2-7
size: few
D: TRBD2
V: TRBV28
CDR3: CASSNPGTSGRSEQYF
DNA: TGTGCCAGCAGTAACCCAGGGACTAGCGGGAGGTCTGAGCAGTACTTC

J: TRBJ2-1
size: many
D: .
V: TRBV20-1
CDR3: CSARVGGPYNEQFF
DNA: TGCAGTGCTAGGGTGGGGGGCCCCTACAATGAGCAGTTCTTC

J: TRBJ2-1
size: .
D: TRBD2
V: TRBV28
CDR3: CASSSAELAGESGINNEQFF
DNA: TGTGCCAGCAGTTCCGCCGAGCTAGCGGGAGAGAGTGGGATAAACAATGAGCAGTTCTTC

J: TRBJ2-2
size: many
D: TRBD1
V: TRBV12-3/TRBV12-4
CDR3: CASSPGQGRTGELFF
DNA: TGTGCCAGCAGTCCCGGACAGGGGAGGACCGGGGAGCTGTTTTTT

J: TRBJ2-2
size: .
D: TRBD1
V: TRBV5-1
CDR3: CASSLASGTGYTGELFF
DNA: TGCGCCAGCAGCTTGGCCAGCGGGACAGGGTACACCGGGGAGCTGTTTTTT

J: TRBJ2-7
size: many
D: TRBD2
V: TRBV12-3/TRBV12-4
CDR3: CASSLKGLGTAYEQYF
DNA: TGTGCCAGCAGTTTAAAAGGACTAGGAACGGCCTACGAGCAGTACTTC

J: TRBJ2-7
size: .
D: .
V: TRBV3-1
CDR3: CASSQWRSYEQYF
DNA: TGTGCCAGCAGCCAATGGCGAAGCTACGAGCAGTACTTC

J: TRBJ1-5
size: many
D: .
V: TRBV20-1
CDR3: CSARDRLGGLNQPQHF
DNA: TGCAGTGCTAGAGATCGTCTAGGAGGGCTCAATCAGCCCCAGCATTTT

J: TRBJ1-3
size: many
D: .
V: TRBV20-1
CDR3: CSANYESRGLSGNTIYF
DNA: TGCAGTGCTAACTACGAAAGCAGGGGACTCTCTGGAAACACCATATATTTT

J: TRBJ1-1
size: few
D: .
V: TRBV7-2
CDR3: CASSFGTITGTEAFF
DNA: TGTGCCAGCAGCTTCGGGACAATAACAGGAACTGAAGCTTTCTTT

J: TRBJ2-1
size: .
D: TRBD2
V: TRBV27
CDR3: CASSLGGSGRPNNEQFF
DNA: TGTGCCAGCAGTTTAGGAGGTAGCGGGAGACCCAACAATGAGCAGTTCTTC